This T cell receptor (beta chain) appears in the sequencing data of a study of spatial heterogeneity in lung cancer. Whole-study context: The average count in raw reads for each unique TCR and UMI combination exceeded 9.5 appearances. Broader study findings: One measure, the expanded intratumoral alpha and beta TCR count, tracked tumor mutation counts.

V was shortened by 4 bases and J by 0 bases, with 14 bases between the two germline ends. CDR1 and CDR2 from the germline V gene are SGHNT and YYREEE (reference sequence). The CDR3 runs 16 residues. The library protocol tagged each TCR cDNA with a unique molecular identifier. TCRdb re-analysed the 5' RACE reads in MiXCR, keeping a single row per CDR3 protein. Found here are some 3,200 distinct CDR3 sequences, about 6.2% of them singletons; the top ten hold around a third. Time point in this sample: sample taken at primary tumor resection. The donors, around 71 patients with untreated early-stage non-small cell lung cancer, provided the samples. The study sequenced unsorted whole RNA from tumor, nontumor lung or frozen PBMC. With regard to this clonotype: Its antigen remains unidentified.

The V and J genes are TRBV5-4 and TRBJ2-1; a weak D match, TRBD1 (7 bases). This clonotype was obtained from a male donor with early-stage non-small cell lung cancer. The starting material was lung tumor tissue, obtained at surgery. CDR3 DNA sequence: TGTGCCAGCAGCCCAGGGGGGACAGCCTCCTACAATGAGCAGTTCTTC. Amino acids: CASSPGGTASYNEQFF.